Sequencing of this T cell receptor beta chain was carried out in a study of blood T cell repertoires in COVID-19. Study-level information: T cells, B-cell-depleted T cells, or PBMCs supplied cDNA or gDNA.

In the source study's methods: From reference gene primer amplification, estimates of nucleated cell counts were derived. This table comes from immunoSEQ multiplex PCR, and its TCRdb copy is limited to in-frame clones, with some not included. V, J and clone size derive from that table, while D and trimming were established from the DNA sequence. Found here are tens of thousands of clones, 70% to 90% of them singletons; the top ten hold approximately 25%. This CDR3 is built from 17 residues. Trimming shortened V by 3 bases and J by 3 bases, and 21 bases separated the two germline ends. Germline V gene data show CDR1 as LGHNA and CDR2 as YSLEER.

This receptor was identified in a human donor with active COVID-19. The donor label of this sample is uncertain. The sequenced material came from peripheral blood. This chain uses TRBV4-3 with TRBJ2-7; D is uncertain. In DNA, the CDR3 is TGCGCCAGCAGCCAGTTGTATAGTGCAGGTCAGGACTACGAGCAGTACTTC. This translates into CASSQLYSAGQDYEQYF.